A single sample is the source of the 9 T cell receptor beta chains below, sequenced in a study of T cell repertoires in cytomegalovirus infection. TCRdb itself ran the reads through MiXCR, one entry per CDR3 protein. The sample has more than 150,000 distinct CDR3 sequences, about a sixth seen once; the top ten hold 18%. The sequenced material came from CD8+ T cells from PBMCs. These receptors all come from a human donor in good health (CMV status not recorded). Some clones in this sample may be carry-over from other donors' samples.

The gene calls are TRBV7-2 and TRBJ2-7, with 7 bases matching TRBD1. V was clipped by 1 base and J by 4 bases; unmatched bases: 10. The CDR3 consists of 16 residues. The germline CDR1 and CDR2 sequences are SGHTA and FQGNSA. Here the CDR3 reads CASSLGDRRWGYEQYF. The DNA for the CDR3 is TGTGCCAGCAGCTTAGGGGACAGACGGTGGGGGTACGAGCAGTACTTC.

This clonotype was observed a few times. The DNA of the CDR3 is TGCAGTGCAGCAGCGATAGGAGGCCTCATGAACACTGAAGCTTTCTTT. Translation gives CSAAAIGGLMNTEAFF. The chain combines TRBV20-1 with TRBJ1-1; the D is unclear. V lost 6 bases to trimming and J lost 0 bases, with 20 bases between them. CDR3 length equals 16 residues. Germline CDR1 is DFQATT and CDR2 is SNEGSKA (reference sequence).

V gene TRBV28 combines with J gene TRBJ2-1; 11 bases agree with TRBD2. The CDR3 loop spans 16 amino acids. The trim removed 8 bases at V and 2 bases at J, leaving 8 bases unmatched. Germline-derived CDR1 and CDR2 are MDHEN and SYDVKM. Written as DNA, the CDR3 is TGTGCCAGCCGAGCGCCACTAGCGGGAGCCTACAATGAGCAGTTCTTC. Protein sequence: CASRAPLAGAYNEQFF.

The gene calls are TRBV29-1 and TRBJ2-5; 8 nucleotides align to TRBD2. The CDR3 sequence is 16 residues long. Germline V gene sequence: CDR1 SQVTM, CDR2 ANQGSEA. The junction had 11 bases not matched to a gene; V was cut back by 3 bases and J by 2 bases. CDR3 sequence: CSVEGYERETQETQYF. CDR3 nucleotides: TGCAGCGTTGAGGGGTATGAGCGGGAGACTCAAGAGACCCAGTACTTC.

The table lists this clonotype with a few counts. The J gene is TRBJ2-7, the V gene TRBV7-6; D may match TRBD1 or TRBD2 (5 bases each). Germline V gene lookup returns CDR1 SGHVS and CDR2 FNYEAQ. The CDR3 spans 13 residues. The V end lost 4 bases, the J end lost 8 bases, and 15 bases lay between the germline ends. CDR3 sequence (DNA): TGTGCCAGCAGCTATGGGACGGGGCTCAAGCAGTACTTC. Amino acid sequence: CASSYGTGLKQYF.

This chain links TRBV10-3 with TRBJ2-1; 10 nucleotides agree with TRBD1. V was pared by 0 bases and J by 8 bases, with 7 bases of the junction left unmatched. The CDR3 covers 16 residues. The germline CDR1 and CDR2 sequences are ENHRY and SYGVKD. The CDR3 protein is CAISESGTGVRDEQFF. CDR3 DNA: TGTGCCATCAGTGAGTCGGGGACAGGGGTTCGGGATGAGCAGTTCTTC.

A few counts support this clonotype. This rearrangement joins TRBV3-1 to TRBJ2-4, with a weak D call TRBD2 (5 bases). The CDR3 has 17 amino acids. CDR1 LGHDT and CDR2 YNNKEL come from the germline V gene (reference sequence). V lost 2 bases to trimming and J lost 6 bases, with 20 bases between them. The CDR3 sequence is CASSQRGIDYGRNIQYF. The CDR3 DNA is TGTGCCAGCAGCCAAAGAGGGATTGACTACGGAAGAAACATTCAGTACTTC. Complete variable domain (other parts from reference TRBV3-1 and TRBJ2-4): DTAVSQTPKYLVTQMGNDKSIKCEQNLGHDTMYWYKQDSKKFLKIMFSYNNKELIINETVPNRFSPKSPDKAHLNLHINSLELGDSAVYFCASSQRGIDYGRNIQYFGAGTRLSVL.

The chain links TRBV7-9 to TRBJ2-1; possible D gene TRBD2, 5 bases. CDR3 size: 15 residues. Looked up from germline, CDR1 is SEHNR and CDR2 is FQNEAQ (reference sequence). The V and J ends lost 5 bases and 10 bases respectively, with 21 bases between them. CDR3 coding DNA: TGTGCCAGCAGCCTCGATTCTAGCAGACAAAGGGAGCAGTTCTTC. It specifies CASSLDSSRQREQFF.

The chain joins TRBV29-1 to TRBJ1-2; D is ambiguous. V lost 1 base to trimming and J lost 4 bases, with 16 bases between them. Germline CDR1 reads SQVTM; CDR2 reads ANQGSEA. The CDR3 runs to 15 residues. This chain's CDR3 is CSVEGPEGLGYGYTF. CDR3 nucleotide sequence: TGCAGCGTTGAAGGGCCCGAAGGGCTGGGCTATGGCTACACCTTC.